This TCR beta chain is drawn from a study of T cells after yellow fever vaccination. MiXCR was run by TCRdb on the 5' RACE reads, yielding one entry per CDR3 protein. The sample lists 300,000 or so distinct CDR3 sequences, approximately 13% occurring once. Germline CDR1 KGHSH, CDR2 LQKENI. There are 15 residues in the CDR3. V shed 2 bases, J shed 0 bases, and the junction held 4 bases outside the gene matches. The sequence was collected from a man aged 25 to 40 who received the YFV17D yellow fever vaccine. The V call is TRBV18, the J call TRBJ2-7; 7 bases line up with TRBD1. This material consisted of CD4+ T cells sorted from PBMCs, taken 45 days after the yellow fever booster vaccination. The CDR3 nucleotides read TGTGCCAGCTCACCATACCGGGACAGCTCCTACGAGCAGTACTTC. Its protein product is CASSPYRDSSYEQYF. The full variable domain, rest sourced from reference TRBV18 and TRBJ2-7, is NAGVMQNPRHLVRRRGQEARLRCSPMKGHSHVYWYRQLPEEGLKFMVYLQKENIIDESGMPKERFSAEFPKEGPSILRIQQVVRGDSAAYFCASSPYRDSSYEQYFGPGTRLTVT.